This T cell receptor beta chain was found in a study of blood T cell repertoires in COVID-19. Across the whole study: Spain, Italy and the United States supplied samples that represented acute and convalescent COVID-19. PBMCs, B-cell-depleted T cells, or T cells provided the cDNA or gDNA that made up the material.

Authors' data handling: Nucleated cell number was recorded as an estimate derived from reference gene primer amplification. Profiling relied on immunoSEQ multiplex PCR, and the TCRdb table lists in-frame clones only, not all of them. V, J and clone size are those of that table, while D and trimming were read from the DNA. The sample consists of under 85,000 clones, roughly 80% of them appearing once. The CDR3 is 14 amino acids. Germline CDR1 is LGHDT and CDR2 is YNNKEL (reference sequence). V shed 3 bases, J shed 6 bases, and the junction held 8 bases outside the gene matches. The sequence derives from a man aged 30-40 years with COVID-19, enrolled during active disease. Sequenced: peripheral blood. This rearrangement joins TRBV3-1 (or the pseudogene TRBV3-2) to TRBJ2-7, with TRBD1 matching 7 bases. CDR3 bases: TGTGCCAGCAGCCAGGACACAGGGGTGGGCGAGCAGTACTTC. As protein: CASSQDTGVGEQYF.